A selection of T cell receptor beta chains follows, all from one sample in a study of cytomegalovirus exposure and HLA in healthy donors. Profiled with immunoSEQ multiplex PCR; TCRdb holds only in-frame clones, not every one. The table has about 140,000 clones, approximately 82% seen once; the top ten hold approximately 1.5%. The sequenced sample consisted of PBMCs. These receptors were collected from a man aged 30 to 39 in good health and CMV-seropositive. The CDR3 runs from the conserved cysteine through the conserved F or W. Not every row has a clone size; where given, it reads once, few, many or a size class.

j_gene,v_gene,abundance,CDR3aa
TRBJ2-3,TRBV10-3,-,CAIRNLAASTDTQYF
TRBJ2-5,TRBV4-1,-,CASSQDYAEYQETQYF
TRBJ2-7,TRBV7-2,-,CACRDRASYEQYF
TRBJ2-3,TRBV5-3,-,CARNTGLAGNTDTQYF
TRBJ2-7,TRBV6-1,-,CASSAQTGEAYEQYF
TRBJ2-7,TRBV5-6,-,CASSSAEPYEQYF
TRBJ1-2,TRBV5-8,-,CASSLRQGQGYTF
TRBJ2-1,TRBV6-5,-,CASSSGVRNEQFF
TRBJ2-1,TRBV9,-,CASGEGSSYNEQFF
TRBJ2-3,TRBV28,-,CASRSGQSTDTQYF
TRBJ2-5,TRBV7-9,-,CASKVLKTGGLETQYF
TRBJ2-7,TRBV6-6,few,CASSHDRGSYEQYF
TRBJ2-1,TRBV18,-,CASSPAGRAGGPNEQFF
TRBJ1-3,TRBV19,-,CASSLTNSETGNTIYF
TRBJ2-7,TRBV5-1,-,CASSLVPTGIEGAYEQYF
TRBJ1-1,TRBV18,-,CASSLPGQANTEAFF
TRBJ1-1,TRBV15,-,CATSIEGTRLNTEAFF
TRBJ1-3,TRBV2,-,CASSSTGDGNTIYF
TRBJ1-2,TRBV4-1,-,CASSQESFRGGYTF
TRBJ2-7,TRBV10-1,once,CASSETARGEQYF
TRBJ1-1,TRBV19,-,CASTPKRGGTEAFF
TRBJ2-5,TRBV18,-,CASSPTRQGVQETQYF
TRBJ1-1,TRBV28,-,CASSPRGQWDTEAFF
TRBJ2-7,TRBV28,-,CASSLIASGRGEQYF
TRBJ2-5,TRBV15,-,CATSRGQAGGGETQYF
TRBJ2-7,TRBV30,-,CAWNGMEREQYF
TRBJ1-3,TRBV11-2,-,CASSPLQGNTIYF
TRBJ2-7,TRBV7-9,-,CASSQSGLMQYF
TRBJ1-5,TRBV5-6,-,CASSLATGRSNQPQHF
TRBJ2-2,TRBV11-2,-,CASSRTFGLPGELFF
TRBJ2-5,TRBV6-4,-,CASRWLAGARETQYF
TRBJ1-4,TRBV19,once,CASSRRELNEKLFF
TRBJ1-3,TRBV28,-,CASSFRTVGNTIYF
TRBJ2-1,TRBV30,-,CAWSVLAGGPNEQFF
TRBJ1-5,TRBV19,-,CASTSGQKNQPQHF
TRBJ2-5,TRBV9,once,CASSPRAGDYQETQYF
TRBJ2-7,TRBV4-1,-,CASSRAPGSYEQYF
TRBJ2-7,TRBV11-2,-,CASSWGAENYEQYF
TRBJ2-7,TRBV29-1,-,CSPPPEAYEQYF
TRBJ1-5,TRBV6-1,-,CASADRGGNQPQHF
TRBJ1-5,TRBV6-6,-,CASSDPGNWAKPQHF
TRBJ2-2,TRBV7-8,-,CASSTREGAGELFF
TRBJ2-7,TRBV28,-,CASSTLETGRSYEQYF
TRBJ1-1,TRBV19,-,CASRETGALPEAFF
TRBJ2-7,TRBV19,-,CASSIAGGYEQYF
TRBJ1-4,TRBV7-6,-,CASSSLEAERSEKLFF